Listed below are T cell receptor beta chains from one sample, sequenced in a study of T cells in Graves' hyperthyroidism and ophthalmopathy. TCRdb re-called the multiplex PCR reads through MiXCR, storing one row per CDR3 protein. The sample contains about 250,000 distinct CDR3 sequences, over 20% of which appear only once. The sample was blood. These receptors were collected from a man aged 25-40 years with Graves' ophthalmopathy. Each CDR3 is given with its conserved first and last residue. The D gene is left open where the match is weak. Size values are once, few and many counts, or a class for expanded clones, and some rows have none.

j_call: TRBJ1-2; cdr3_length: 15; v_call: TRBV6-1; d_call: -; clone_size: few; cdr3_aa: CASSEANRINYGYTF; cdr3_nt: TGTGCCAGCAGTGAAGCAAATAGGATTAACTATGGCTACACCTTC
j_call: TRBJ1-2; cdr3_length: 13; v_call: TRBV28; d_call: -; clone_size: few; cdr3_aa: CASSSQDLYGYTF; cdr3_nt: TGTGCCAGCAGCTCACAGGACCTCTATGGCTACACCTTC
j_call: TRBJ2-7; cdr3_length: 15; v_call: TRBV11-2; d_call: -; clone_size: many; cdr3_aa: CASSAPPGSSYEQYF; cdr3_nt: TGTGCCAGCAGCGCCCCCCCGGGAAGCTCCTACGAGCAGTACTTC
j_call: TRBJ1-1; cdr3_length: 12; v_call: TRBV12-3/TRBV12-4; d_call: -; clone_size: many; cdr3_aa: CASRRGGTEAFF; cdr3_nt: TGTGCCAGCAGAAGGGGGGGCACTGAAGCTTTCTTT
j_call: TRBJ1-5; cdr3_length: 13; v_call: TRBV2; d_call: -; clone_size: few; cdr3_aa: CASSVGCNQPQHF; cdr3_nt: TGTGCCAGCTCGGTGGGTTGCAATCAGCCCCAGCATTTT
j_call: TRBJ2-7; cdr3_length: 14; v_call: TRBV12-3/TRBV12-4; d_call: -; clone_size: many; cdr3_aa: CASSLVLGTYEQYF; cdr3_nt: TGTGCCAGCAGTTTAGTTTTGGGAACCTACGAGCAGTACTTC
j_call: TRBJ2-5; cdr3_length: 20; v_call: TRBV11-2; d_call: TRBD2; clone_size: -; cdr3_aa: CASSFRLAASRHLLQETQYF; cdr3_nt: TGTGCCAGCAGTTTCAGACTAGCGGCTTCCCGGCACCTATTGCAAGAGACCCAGTACTTC
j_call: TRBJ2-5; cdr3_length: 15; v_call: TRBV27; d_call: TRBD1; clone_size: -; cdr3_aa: CASSLSGQRRETQYF; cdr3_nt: TGTGCCAGCAGTTTATCGGGACAGCGTAGAGAGACCCAGTACTTC
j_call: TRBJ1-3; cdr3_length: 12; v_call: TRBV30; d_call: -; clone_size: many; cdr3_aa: CAWSVGGNTIYF; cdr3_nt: TGTGCCTGGAGTGTAGGGGGAAACACCATATATTTT
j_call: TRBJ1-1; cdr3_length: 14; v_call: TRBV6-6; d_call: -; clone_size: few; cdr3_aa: CASSYSEGYTEAFF; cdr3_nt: TGTGCCAGCAGTTACTCTGAGGGGTACACTGAAGCTTTCTTT
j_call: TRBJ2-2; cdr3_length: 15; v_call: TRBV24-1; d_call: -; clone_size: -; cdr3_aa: CATSDTRRNTGELFF; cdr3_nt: TGTGCCACCAGTGACACCCGGAGGAACACCGGGGAGCTGTTTTTT
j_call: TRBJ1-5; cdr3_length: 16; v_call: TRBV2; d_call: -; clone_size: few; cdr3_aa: CASSEGSSYSNQPQHF; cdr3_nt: TGTGCCAGCAGTGAAGGAAGCAGCTATAGCAATCAGCCCCAGCATTTT
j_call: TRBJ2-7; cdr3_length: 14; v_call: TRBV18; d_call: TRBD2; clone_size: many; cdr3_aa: CASSPDSGSYEQYF; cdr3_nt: TGTGCCAGCTCACCAGATAGCGGGAGTTACGAGCAGTACTTC
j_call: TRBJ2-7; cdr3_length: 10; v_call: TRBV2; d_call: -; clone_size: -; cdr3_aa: CASSGGEQYF; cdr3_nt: TGTGCCAGCAGTGGGGGGGAGCAGTACTTC
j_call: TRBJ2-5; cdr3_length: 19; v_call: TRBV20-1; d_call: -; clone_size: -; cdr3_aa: CSAREDRRTLERFGETQYF; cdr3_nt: TGCAGTGCTAGAGAGGACCGTCGGACCCTAGAGAGGTTCGGAGAGACCCAGTACTTC
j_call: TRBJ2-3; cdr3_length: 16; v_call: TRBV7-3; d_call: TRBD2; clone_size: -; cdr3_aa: CASSPRTSFPPDTQYF; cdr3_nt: TGTGCCAGCAGCCCACGGACTAGCTTCCCGCCAGATACGCAGTATTTT
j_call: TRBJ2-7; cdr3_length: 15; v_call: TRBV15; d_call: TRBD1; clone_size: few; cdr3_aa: CATSREGTGWDEQYF; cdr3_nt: TGTGCCACCAGCAGAGAGGGGACAGGGTGGGACGAGCAGTACTTC
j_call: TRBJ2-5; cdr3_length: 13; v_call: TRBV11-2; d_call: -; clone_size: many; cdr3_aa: CASSLGAKETQYF; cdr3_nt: TGTGCCAGCAGCTTGGGGGCCAAAGAGACCCAGTACTTC
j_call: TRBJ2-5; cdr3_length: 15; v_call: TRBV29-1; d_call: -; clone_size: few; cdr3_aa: CSVESWPREGETQYF; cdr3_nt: TGCAGCGTTGAAAGCTGGCCCAGGGAAGGAGAGACCCAGTACTTC
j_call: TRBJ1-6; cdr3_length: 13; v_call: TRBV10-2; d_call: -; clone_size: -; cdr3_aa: CASSDSYNSPLHF; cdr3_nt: TGCGCCAGCAGTGACAGTTATAATTCACCCCTCCACTTT
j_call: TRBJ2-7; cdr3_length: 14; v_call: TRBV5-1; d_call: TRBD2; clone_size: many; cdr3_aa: CASSEIAGHYEQYF; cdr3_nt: TGCGCCAGCAGCGAAATAGCGGGGCACTACGAGCAGTACTTC
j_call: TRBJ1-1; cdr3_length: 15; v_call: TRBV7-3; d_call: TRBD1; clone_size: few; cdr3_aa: CASSKGPGGLTEAFF; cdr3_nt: TGTGCCAGCAGCAAGGGGCCAGGGGGCCTCACTGAAGCTTTCTTT
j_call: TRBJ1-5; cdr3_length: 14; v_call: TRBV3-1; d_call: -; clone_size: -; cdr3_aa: CASSPNTGTQPQHF; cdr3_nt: TGTGCCAGCAGCCCCAACACAGGGACGCAGCCCCAGCATTTT
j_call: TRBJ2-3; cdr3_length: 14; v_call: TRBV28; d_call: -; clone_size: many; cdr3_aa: CASRRAGGTDTQYF; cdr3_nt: TGTGCCAGCAGGCGGGCTGGGGGCACAGATACGCAGTATTTT